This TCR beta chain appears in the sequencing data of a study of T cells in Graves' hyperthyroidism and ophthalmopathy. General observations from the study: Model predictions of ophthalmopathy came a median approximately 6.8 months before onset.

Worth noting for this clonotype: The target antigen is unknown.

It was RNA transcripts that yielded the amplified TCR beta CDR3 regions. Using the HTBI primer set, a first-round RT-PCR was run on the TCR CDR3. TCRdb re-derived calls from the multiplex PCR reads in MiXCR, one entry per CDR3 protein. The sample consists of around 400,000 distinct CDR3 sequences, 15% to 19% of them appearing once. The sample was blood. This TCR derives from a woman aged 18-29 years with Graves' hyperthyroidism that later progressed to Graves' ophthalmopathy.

The CDR3 DNA follows: TGTGCCAGCAGTGCAAGACAGGGGAGAGGTGACTATGGCTACACCTTC. Translation: CASSARQGRGDYGYTF. The chain recombines TRBV28 with TRBJ1-2; 8 bases line up with TRBD1. V dropped 5 bases and J dropped 3; count of bases not matched to a gene: 11. The CDR3 runs 16 residues. Germline-derived CDR1 and CDR2 are MDHEN and SYDVKM.